This T cell receptor beta chain came from a study of vaccination and CD4 T cells after COVID-19. CD4+ T cells that had been cultured provided DNA sequenced with the Oncomine TCR Beta short-read assay. The authors extracted genomic DNA from cultured CD4+ T cells. Using its own MiXCR run on the PCR reads, TCRdb lists one record per CDR3 protein. Here the sample spans 15,000 to 20,000 distinct CDR3 sequences, roughly three fifths being singletons. The CDR3 length is 15 residues. Trimming cost V 6 bases and J 5 bases; bases outside gene matches: 11. CDR1 and CDR2 (germline): WNHNN, SYGVQD (reference sequence). As to treatment: approximately nine-day PBMC culture with coronavirus spike peptide pools or control peptides (ViraFEST assay). Negative-selection isolation of CD4+ T cells was performed after approximately 10 days of culture. As regards this clonotype: The antigen is undetermined.

The gene calls are TRBV10-1 and TRBJ2-7, with 9 nucleotides matching TRBD1. This TCR was sampled from a human donor who had recovered from COVID-19. The sequencing sample was made of CD4+ T cells from blood, cultured in vitro. The CDR3 bases are TGCGCCAGCAGCAATACAGGGGGCGTTGAGAACGAGCAGTACTTC. This sequence encodes CASSNTGGVENEQYF.